This paragraph covers one TCR beta chain sequence. Its target is unknown. This may be a read error, as it is one base from a much larger clone. Trimming took off 2 bases at V and 4 bases at J, with 11 bases between the two ends. This CDR3 comprises 14 residues. From germline, CDR1 is SGHTA and CDR2 FQGNSA. The authors ran a second PCR of about 6 to 11 cycles using a sample-barcoded 5' primer and a J-beta primer mix. TCRdb ran MiXCR on the 5' RACE reads and lists one entry per CDR3 protein. The sample lists about 650,000 distinct CDR3 sequences, 32% seen once, with less than 20% in the top ten. This specimen comes from a study of blood T cells in healthy people across ages. The study's findings and limits: Fewer expanded clones and more diversity marked long-lived versus aged donors.

This chain links TRBV7-2 with TRBJ1-2; no clear D. Material for sequencing was blood. The origin of this receptor is a woman at least 80 years old in good health. CDR3 DNA sequence: TGTGCCAGCAGCTTAAGTGCCGGCGGCTATGGCTACACCTTC. Its translation: CASSLSAGGYGYTF.